This T cell receptor beta chain was documented in a study of blood T cells in healthy people across ages. Findings and caveats of the study: Using unsorted PBMCs precluded a conclusive naive versus antigen-experienced comparison. Per million T cells, the diversity of TCR beta decreased roughly linearly as age advanced. Strong correlation existed between TCR beta diversity and naive T cell percentage.

The second PCR ran roughly 6 to 12 cycles with a sample-barcoded 5' primer and J-beta primers. From the 5' RACE reads, TCRdb called clonotypes with MiXCR, one entry per CDR3 protein. The sample consists of 450,000 to 700,000 distinct CDR3 sequences, approximately 25% of them appearing once. Concerning this clonotype: Its antigen is as yet unknown.

The V gene's germline CDR1 is SGDLS and CDR2 YYNGEE. This CDR3 has 16 amino acids. The sample taken for sequencing was blood. This receptor was taken from a woman between 65 and 79 years old in good health. The rearrangement links TRBV9 to TRBJ2-5, with 8 bases fitting TRBD1. The J call may be faulty, since TRBJ2-7 better matches the DNA end. This CDR3 reads CASSEGADREAYEQYF. The CDR3 region has the DNA TGTGCCAGCAGCGAGGGAGCGGACAGGGAGGCCTACGAGCAGTACTTC.